The present entry profiles one T cell receptor beta chain with its context. The antigen remains undetermined. Sequencing targeted expressed TCRB transcripts, as all isolated RNA had been reverse transcribed. TCRdb's copy holds only in-frame clones and misses some; the assay was immunoSEQ multiplex PCR. The data hold 280,000 or so clones, with 15% observed a single time. These data are taken from a study of beta chain features in type 1 diabetes. Study-level points and caveats: Any HLA-type effect on TCRB rearrangement remained unresolved here. Moderate but significant shortening of TCRB CDR3s was recorded in all four CD4+ subsets from Type 1 diabetes patients. Patients with type 1 diabetes carried fewer insertions and had more deletions at their VDJ junctions. Patients showed naive, central memory and Treg TCRB repertoires that appeared more similar than those of healthy donors.

From germline, CDR1 is MDHEN and CDR2 SYDVKM. The CDR3 covers 12 residues. V gave up 3 bases and J gave up 4 bases, with 6 bases separating them. Sample: naive CD4+ T cells from blood. This TCR came from a man younger than 35 with type 1 diabetes. The chain links TRBV28 to TRBJ1-1, with no clear D. CDR3 DNA sequence: TGTGCCAGCAGTTTGTGGAGCACTGAAGCTTTCTTT. It encodes CASSLWSTEAFF.